The sequence of this TCR beta chain was determined in a study of preoperative IRX-2 immunotherapy in early breast cancer. Repertoires were generated with immunoSEQ multiplex PCR, while TCRdb's copy carries only in-frame clones and drops some. The data show more than 20,000 clones, about four fifths seen once. The length of the CDR3 is 17 residues. The V end lost 4 bases, the J end lost 1 base, and 20 bases lay between the germline ends. CDR1 is SSHAT, CDR2 FNYEAQ, per germline (reference sequence). Treatment defined: preoperative locoregional IRX-2 cytokine immunotherapy. Samples came from a phase Ib trial of preoperative locoregional IRX-2 cytokine immunotherapy.

Sequencing used lymph node tissue, obtained before IRX-2 immunotherapy. The rearrangement uses TRBV7-7 and TRBJ2-7; D possibly matches TRBD1 or TRBD2 (6 bases each). This receptor was taken from a human donor with breast cancer. The CDR3 protein is CASSSGADSQASYEQYF. The CDR3 DNA sequence: TGTGCCAGCAGCTCGGGGGCAGACAGCCAAGCGTCCTACGAGCAGTACTTC.